Listed below are T cell receptor beta chains from one sample, sequenced in a study of blood T cells in healthy people across ages. TCRdb itself ran the 5' RACE reads through MiXCR, one entry per CDR3 protein. The sample consists of approximately 780,000 distinct CDR3 sequences, around 25% of them appearing once. These data were likewise used in another study, on T cells of mothers and their children.

The sequenced material came from blood. These receptors were collected from a boy aged 10-17 years in good health. Both conserved end residues are part of each CDR3. The D gene is left open where the match is weak. The size field is filled for only some rows; it gives once, few, many or a size class.

CDR3 protein,CDR3 DNA,D gene,V gene,J gene,clone size
CASREEIAKNIQYF,TGCGCCAGCAGGGAGGAGATAGCCAAAAACATTCAGTACTTC,.,TRBV5-1,TRBJ2-4,many
CASSRTGNMNTEAFF,TGTGCCAGCTCACGGACAGGAAATATGAACACTGAAGCTTTCTTT,TRBD1,TRBV18,TRBJ1-1,few
CASSQRDLYEKLFF,TGTGCCAGCAGCCAACGGGACCTCTATGAAAAACTGTTTTTT,.,TRBV4-2,TRBJ1-4,few
CASSPRDGNTGELFF,TGCGCCAGCAGCCCCCGGGACGGGAACACCGGGGAGCTGTTTTTT,.,TRBV4-1,TRBJ2-2,few
CASSERTGDEQFF,TGTGCCAGCAGCGAGAGGACAGGGGATGAGCAGTTCTTC,TRBD1,TRBV9,TRBJ2-1,.
CASSISSGNTIYF,TGTGCCAGCAGTATATCATCTGGAAACACCATATATTTT,.,TRBV12-3/TRBV12-4,TRBJ1-3,.
CASSPLPSNEKLFF,TGTGCCAGCAGCCCCCTGCCGTCGAATGAAAAACTGTTTTTT,.,TRBV6-6,TRBJ1-4,.
CASSYRSGGTAYEQYF,TGTGCCAGCAGTTACCGTTCTGGCGGAACGGCATACGAGCAGTACTTC,.,TRBV6-2/TRBV6-3,TRBJ2-7,few
CASSQPRLGTGREKLFF,TGCGCCAGCAGCCAACCCCGTTTAGGGACAGGGCGAGAAAAACTGTTTTTT,TRBD1,TRBV4-1,TRBJ1-4,.
CASSPGNWKTQYF,TGTGCCAGCAGCCCCGGGAATTGGAAGACCCAGTACTTC,.,TRBV12-3/TRBV12-4,TRBJ2-5,once